This T cell receptor (beta chain) stems from a study of CD8 T cells in Susac syndrome. The CDR3 spans 14 residues. V was clipped by 5 bases and J by 0 bases; unmatched bases: 0. Per germline, CDR1 SGHRS and CDR2 YFSETQ. RNA in amounts of roughly 0.5 to 1 ug was reverse transcribed with random hexamers. The authors amplified TCR beta CDR3 across 54 Vbeta and 13 Jbeta using immunoSEQ multiplex PCR. TCRdb reprocessed the immunoSEQ multiplex PCR reads via MiXCR and lists one record per CDR3 protein. This table holds 150,000 or so distinct CDR3 sequences, about 94% found once. Sequenced: CD4+ T cells from PBMCs. The V and J genes are TRBV5-1 and TRBJ2-7, with 12 bases identical to TRBD1. The sequence was collected from a human donor in good health. The CDR3 region is CASRGQGASYEQYF. DNA of the CDR3: TGCGCCAGCAGGGGACAGGGGGCCTCCTACGAGCAGTACTTC.